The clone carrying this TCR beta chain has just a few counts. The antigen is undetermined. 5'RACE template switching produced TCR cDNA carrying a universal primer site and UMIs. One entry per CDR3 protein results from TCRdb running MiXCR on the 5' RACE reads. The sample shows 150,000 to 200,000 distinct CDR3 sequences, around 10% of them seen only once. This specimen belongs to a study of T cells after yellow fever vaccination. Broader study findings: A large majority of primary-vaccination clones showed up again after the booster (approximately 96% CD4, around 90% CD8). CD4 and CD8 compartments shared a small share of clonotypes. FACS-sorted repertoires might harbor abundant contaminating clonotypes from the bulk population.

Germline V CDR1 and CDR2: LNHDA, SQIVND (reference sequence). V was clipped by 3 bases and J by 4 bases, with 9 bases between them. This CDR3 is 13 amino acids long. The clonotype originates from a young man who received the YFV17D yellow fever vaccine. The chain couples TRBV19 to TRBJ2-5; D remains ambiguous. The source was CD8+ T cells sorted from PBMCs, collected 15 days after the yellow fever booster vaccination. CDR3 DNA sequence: TGTGCCAGTAGTATCTGGGTCGGAGAGACCCAGTACTTC. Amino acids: CASSIWVGETQYF. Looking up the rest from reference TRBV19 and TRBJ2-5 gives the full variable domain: DGGITQSPKYLFRKEGQNVTLSCEQNLNHDAMYWYRQDPGQGLRLIYYSQIVNDFQKGDIAEGYSVSREKKESFPLTVTSAQKNPTAFYLCASSIWVGETQYFGPGTRLLVL.